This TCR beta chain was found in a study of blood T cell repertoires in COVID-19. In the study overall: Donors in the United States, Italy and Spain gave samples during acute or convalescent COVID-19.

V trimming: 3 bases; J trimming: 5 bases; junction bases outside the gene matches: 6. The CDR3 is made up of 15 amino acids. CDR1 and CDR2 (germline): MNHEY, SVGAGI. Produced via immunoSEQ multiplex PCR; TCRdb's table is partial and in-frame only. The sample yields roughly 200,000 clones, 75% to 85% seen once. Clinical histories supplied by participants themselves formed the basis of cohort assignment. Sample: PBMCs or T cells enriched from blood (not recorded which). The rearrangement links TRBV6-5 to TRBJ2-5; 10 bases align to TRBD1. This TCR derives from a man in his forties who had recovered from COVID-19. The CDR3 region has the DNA TGTGCCAGCAGTTATAGGACAGGGGGGACGGAGACCCAGTACTTC. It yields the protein CASSYRTGGTETQYF.